The present T cell receptor (beta chain) was sequenced within a study of CD8+ T cells in alopecia areata (dated by TCRdb to the late 2010s). Turning to the overall study: The treated patients, all with moderate-to-severe alopecia areata, were enrolled in an open-label pilot trial of oral tofacitinib given at 5 to 10 mg twice daily. Patients stayed on tofacitinib for 6 to 18 months and then had 6 months of follow-up off drug so that delayed response and recurrence could be assessed. High-throughput TCRbeta sequencing was used to examine T cell clonal expansion in alopecia areata in both the C3H/HeJ mouse model and human patients. Human TCRbeta sequencing covered scalp tissue and sorted CD4+ and CD8+ peripheral blood T cells from patchy and totalis/universalis alopecia areata patients and healthy controls. Biopsies were taken from tofacitinib-treated patients at baseline and again at 4 and 24 weeks into treatment, and several of those patients also had a later scalp biopsy. Scalp clonality was compared across normal scalp (n=4), patchy alopecia areata scalp (n=8), and alopecia totalis/universalis scalp (n=8). RNA came from the PAXgene miRNA kit for fixed scalp, the miRNeasy kit for PBMCs, and the RNeasy kit for mouse skin. Amplification of TCRbeta CDR3 regions was done by immunoSEQ multiplex PCR using 35 Vbeta forward primers and 13 Jbeta reverse primers.

The study at large found these results: Lesional scalp, especially in alopecia totalis/universalis, showed higher clonality and more expanded CD8+ clones than normal scalp, suggesting antigenic drive. Unlike mouse skin, where gammadelta T cells dominate, normal human skin contains resident alphabeta T cells that get sequenced too, which complicates analysis of the scalp TCR repertoire. Shared TCR sequences between patients were less evident than in mice, which may be partly attributable to HLA diversity in the patient population.

The intended sense of this specimen's time point label: baseline before oral tofacitinib. Lesional scalp punch biopsies and peripheral blood were obtained from alopecia areata patients. PBMCs were separated by density centrifugation and stained for CD3, CD4 and CD8, after which CD4+ and CD8+ T cells were sorted on a FACSAria. Comments on this clone: The antigen it recognizes is unknown. Base qualities were left out, and no much larger clone turns up one base away.

Libraries were made using the immunoSEQ multiplex PCR assay. To provide template for TCR sequencing, every sample had RNA extracted and reverse transcribed into cDNA. SuperScript III was used for first-strand cDNA synthesis, primed with a 2:1 mix of oligo-dT and random hexamers. A synthetic immune receptor repertoire was used to gauge amplification bias, and whatever bias remained was removed computationally. As for the authors' bioinformatics: Raw reads were preprocessed to remove errors, and CDR3 was defined according to IMGT conventions as the region from the conserved cysteine to phenylalanine. To get clonality, Shannon entropy was normalized by log2 of the number of productive unique TCRs and the result was subtracted from 1. Whether each scalp clone was CD4 or CD8 was inferred by checking scalp TCRbeta sequences against the CD4 and CD8 repertoires from sorted blood. TCRdb took over this immuneACCESS table, retaining in-frame rearrangements with V and J assigned. Such tables are incomplete; in checked studies, under half of the missing clones stem from an unresolved V gene, and the remainder is unexplained. That table is the source of V, J and clone size, and D and trimming were worked out from the DNA. In all, the sample holds approximately 150,000 clones, and about 90% of those were seen once. Over 13% of the sample is taken by the ten largest.

The germline V gene gives CDR1 as SGHRS and CDR2 as YFSETQ. Trimming costs V 3 bases and J 1 base, and their ends lie 9 bases apart. From the cysteine through the phenylalanine, the CDR3 covers 14 amino acids. Here the CDR3 DNA is all that survives: 42 bases in frame from base 1. The V gene is TRBV5-1 and the J gene is TRBJ2-3; the D segment may tentatively be TRBD1 or TRBD2, each giving 6 matched bases. This clonotype was obtained from a human donor with alopecia areata. The sequencing used CD8+ T cells sorted from blood, collected at week 0. The nucleotides read TGCGCCAGCAGCTCAGGGGAGGGCACAGATACGCAGTATTTT. The encoded protein is CASSSGEGTDTQYF.